One sample yielded the 15 T cell receptor beta chains listed below, sequenced in a study of spatial heterogeneity in lung cancer. Via MiXCR, TCRdb re-called the 5' RACE reads, giving one row per CDR3 protein. The sample lists about 10,000 distinct CDR3 sequences, less than 7% seen once, with roughly 27% in the top ten. Noted time point: sample taken at primary tumor resection. This sample comprised normal lung tissue next to the tumor, obtained at surgery. The source is a male donor with early-stage non-small cell lung cancer.

Ten or more counts support this clonotype. The V call is TRBV5-1, the J call TRBJ1-3; no firm D call. V lost 5 bases to trimming and J lost 2 bases, with 17 bases between them. Per the germline V gene, CDR1 is SGHRS and CDR2 is YFSETQ. CDR3 length: 16 residues. In nucleotides, the CDR3 is TGCGCCAGCAGGCCCAGTAATAATTCGCCTGGAAACACCATATATTTT. Translation: CASRPSNNSPGNTIYF.

This clonotype has ten or more counts. The chain employs TRBV4-3 and TRBJ2-1; 12 nucleotides agree with TRBD2. Trimming at V came to 1 base and at J to 1 base, leaving 8 bases not matched to a gene. The CDR3 sequence is 19 residues long. Germline V CDR1 and CDR2: LGHNA, YSLEER. CDR3 sequence reads: CASSQVLGLAGGSYNEQFF. CDR3 coding DNA: TGCGCCAGCAGCCAAGTTCTGGGACTAGCGGGCGGATCCTACAATGAGCAGTTCTTC.

This clonotype is labeled as medium-sized (0.01 to 0.1%). The gene calls are TRBV12-3 or TRBV12-4 and TRBJ1-2, with D tentatively TRBD1 (6 bases). V lost 5 bases and J 4 bases, leaving 11 bases between the germline ends. The CDR3 consists of 13 residues. CDR3 coding DNA: TGTGCCAGCAGTGCGGGACAAACCTATGGCTACACCTTC. The encoded protein is CASSAGQTYGYTF.

By sample fraction, this clonotype is medium-sized. The chain employs TRBV6-2 or TRBV6-3 and TRBJ2-2; D remains ambiguous. Trimming shortened V by 4 bases and J by 6 bases, and 12 bases separated the two germline ends. The CDR3 is made up of 14 amino acids. Germline loops: CDR1 MNHEY, CDR2 SVGEGT. The CDR3 DNA reads TGTGCCAGCAGTTTCTGGACCGCCGCCGGGGAGCTGTTTTTT. Its translation is CASSFWTAAGELFF.

This clonotype was observed a few times. The chain uses TRBV4-3 and TRBJ1-1; 10 bases agree with TRBD1. The germline gives CDR1 LGHNA, CDR2 YSLEER. The length of the CDR3 is 15 residues. V lost 3 bases and J lost 5; bases outside the gene matches: 6. CDR3 in DNA: TGCGCCAGCAGCCAGCCTGGACAGGGGGTTACTGAAGCTTTCTTT. The encoded protein is CASSQPGQGVTEAFF.

This clonotype has a handful of counts. V and J are TRBV12-3 or TRBV12-4 and TRBJ1-4; no clear D gene. Trimming left V 4 bases short and J 8 bases short, with 14 bases between. This CDR3 is 14 amino acids long. In nucleotides, the CDR3 is TGTGCCAGCAGTTACCTCGGAGGTCACGAAAAACTGTTTTTT. Translation gives CASSYLGGHEKLFF.

This clonotype was picked up many times. The rearrangement uses TRBV11-2 and TRBJ1-2; D ambiguous. Germline values: CDR1 SGHAT, CDR2 FQNNGV. V lost 5 bases, J lost 3 bases, and 10 bases lay in between. The CDR3 is made up of 13 amino acids. In DNA, the CDR3 is TGTGCCAGCAGCGCGACAATATACTATGGCTACACCTTC. This codes for CASSATIYYGYTF. The full variable domain, rest sourced from reference TRBV11-2 and TRBJ1-2, is EAGVAQSPRYKIIEKRQSVAFWCNPISGHATLYWYQQILGQGPKLLIQFQNNGVVDDSQLPKDRFSAERLKGVDSTLKIQPAKLEDSAVYLCASSATIYYGYTFGSGTRLTVV.

The chain recombines TRBV2 with TRBJ2-5; 7 nucleotides line up with TRBD1. V was clipped by 6 bases and J by 3 bases; unmatched bases: 4. Germline values: CDR1 SNHLY, CDR2 FYNNEI. CDR3 length equals 13 residues. The DNA for the CDR3 is TGTGCCAGCAGGGGACAGAGCGAAGAGACCCAGTACTTC. It translates to CASRGQSEETQYF.

This clonotype was detected ten times or more. This chain uses TRBV7-2 with TRBJ1-5; D unclear. The CDR3 has 13 residues. V lost 2 bases and J lost 4, with 6 bases in between. Germline CDR1 SGHTA, CDR2 FQGNSA. CDR3 residues: CASSLSRNQPQHF. DNA for the CDR3: TGTGCCAGCAGCTTATCAAGAAATCAGCCCCAGCATTTT.

Many counts were recorded for this clonotype. The rearrangement links TRBV4-1 to TRBJ2-5, with TRBD2 matching over 15 bases. The CDR3 has 17 amino acids. The junction had 8 bases not matched to a gene; V was cut back by 5 bases and J by 4 bases. Germline CDR1 reads MGHRA; CDR2 reads YSYEKL. The CDR3, as DNA: TGCGCCAGCAGCTCCCGGACTAGCGGGGGGGCAGGAGAGACCCAGTACTTC. Translating gives CASSSRTSGGAGETQYF.

The table lists this clonotype with many counts. The V gene is TRBV10-3, the J gene TRBJ1-4, with a tentative D call TRBD1 (5 bases). CDR1 is ENHRY, CDR2 SYGVKD, per germline. Trimming cost V 8 bases and J 2 bases, with 12 bases left between them. This CDR3 region has 14 residues. CDR3 in amino acids: CAIGKDTTNEKLFF. In DNA, the CDR3 is TGTGCCATCGGGAAGGACACGACTAATGAAAAACTGTTTTTT.

This clonotype counts as medium-sized. The chain is built from TRBV6-5 and TRBJ2-1, with TRBD2 matching over 15 bases. Germline V gene lookup returns CDR1 MNHEY and CDR2 SVGAGI. V lost 6 bases, J lost 0 bases, and 15 bases stayed unmatched. CDR3 length: 21 amino acids. The CDR3 is CASSRLGPGLAGGRSYNEQFF. CDR3 nucleotides: TGTGCCAGCAGCCGCCTAGGCCCGGGACTAGCGGGAGGCCGCTCCTACAATGAGCAGTTCTTC.

This clonotype was detected only a few times. A read error may produce the germline difference seen at one junction end. The rearrangement uses TRBV28 and TRBJ2-1; possibly TRBD1 or TRBD2 for D (5 bases each). The CDR3 covers 11 residues. Germline V lookup: CDR1 MDHEN, CDR2 SYDVKM. The CDR3 loop reads CASSIRDRIGF. The CDR3 DNA reads as TGTGCCAGCAGTATCCGGGACCGGATTGGATTC.

This clonotype has at least ten counts. The J gene is TRBJ2-3, the V gene TRBV29-1; D perhaps matches TRBD2 (5 bases). Looked up from germline, CDR1 is SQVTM and CDR2 is ANQGSEA. The length of the CDR3 is 13 residues. Trimming shortened V by 6 bases and J by 7 bases, and 17 bases separated the two germline ends. As DNA, the CDR3 is TGCAGCGTAAAGGAGGCACTCATGCATACGCAGTATTTT. Protein: CSVKEALMHTQYF.

This clonotype was detected ten times or more. The chain combines TRBV7-9 with TRBJ2-7; D remains ambiguous. V was cut by 6 bases and J by 3 bases, with 6 bases left in between. Germline V CDR1 and CDR2: SEHNR, FQNEAQ (reference sequence). This CDR3 is built from 11 residues. The CDR3 bases are TGTGCCAGCAGAGCCCTCTACGAGCAGTACTTC. As protein: CASRALYEQYF.